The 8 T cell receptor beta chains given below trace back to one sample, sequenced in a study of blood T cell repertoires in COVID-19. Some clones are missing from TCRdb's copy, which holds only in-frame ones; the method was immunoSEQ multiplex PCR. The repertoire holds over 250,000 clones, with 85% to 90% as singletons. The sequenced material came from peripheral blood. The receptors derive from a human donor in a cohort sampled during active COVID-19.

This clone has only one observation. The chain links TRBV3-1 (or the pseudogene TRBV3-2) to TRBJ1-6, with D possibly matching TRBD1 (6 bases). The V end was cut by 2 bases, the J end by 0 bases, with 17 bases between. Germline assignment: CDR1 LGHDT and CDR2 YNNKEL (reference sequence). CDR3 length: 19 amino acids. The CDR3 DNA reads TGTGCCAGCAGCCAAAGGGGGGGACCCTCTAGCTCCTATAATTCACCCCTCCACTTT. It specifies CASSQRGGPSSSYNSPLHF.

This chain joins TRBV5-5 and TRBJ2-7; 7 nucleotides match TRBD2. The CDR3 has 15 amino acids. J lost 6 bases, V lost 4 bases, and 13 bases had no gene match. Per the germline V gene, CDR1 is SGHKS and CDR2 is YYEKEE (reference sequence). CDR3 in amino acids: CASSLLLAVASEQYF. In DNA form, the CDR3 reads TGTGCCAGCAGCCTCCTCCTAGCGGTAGCTAGCGAGCAGTACTTC.

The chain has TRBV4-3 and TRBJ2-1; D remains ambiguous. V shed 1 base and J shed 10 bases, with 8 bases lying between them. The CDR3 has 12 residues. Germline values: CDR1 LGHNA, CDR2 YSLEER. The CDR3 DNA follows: TGCGCCAGCAGCCAAGTGAATAGCGAGCAGTTCTTC. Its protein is CASSQVNSEQFF.

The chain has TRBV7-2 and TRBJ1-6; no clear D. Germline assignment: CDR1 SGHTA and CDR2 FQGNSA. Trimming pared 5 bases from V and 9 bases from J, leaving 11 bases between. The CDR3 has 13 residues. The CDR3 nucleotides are TGTGCCAGCAGCCTCAAGTCAGGTTCACCCCTCCACTTT. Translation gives CASSLKSGSPLHF.

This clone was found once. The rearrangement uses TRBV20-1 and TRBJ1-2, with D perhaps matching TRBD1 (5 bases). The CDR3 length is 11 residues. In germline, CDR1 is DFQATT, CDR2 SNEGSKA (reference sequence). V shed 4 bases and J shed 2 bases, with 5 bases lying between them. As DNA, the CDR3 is TGCAGTGCTAAGGGGAACTATGGCTACACCTTC. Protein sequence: CSAKGNYGYTF.

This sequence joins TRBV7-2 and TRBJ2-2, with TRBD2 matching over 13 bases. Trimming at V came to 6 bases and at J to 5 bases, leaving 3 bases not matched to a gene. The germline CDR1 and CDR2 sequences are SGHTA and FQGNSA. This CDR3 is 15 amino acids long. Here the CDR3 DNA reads TGTGCCAGCAGACCGGGACTAGCGGGAACCGGGGAGCTGTTTTTT. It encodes CASRPGLAGTGELFF. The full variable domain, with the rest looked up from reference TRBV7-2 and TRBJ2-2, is GAGVSQSPSNKVTEKGKDVELRCDPISGHTALYWYRQSLGQGLEFLIYFQGNSAPDKSGLPSDRFSAERTGGSVSTLTIQRTQQEDSAVYLCASRPGLAGTGELFFGEGSRLTVL.

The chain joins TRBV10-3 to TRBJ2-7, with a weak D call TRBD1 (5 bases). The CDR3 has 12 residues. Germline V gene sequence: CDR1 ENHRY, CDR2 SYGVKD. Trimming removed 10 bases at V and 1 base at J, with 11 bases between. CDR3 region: CATQGTSYEQYF. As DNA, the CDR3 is TGTGCCACCCAGGGTACGTCCTACGAGCAGTACTTC.

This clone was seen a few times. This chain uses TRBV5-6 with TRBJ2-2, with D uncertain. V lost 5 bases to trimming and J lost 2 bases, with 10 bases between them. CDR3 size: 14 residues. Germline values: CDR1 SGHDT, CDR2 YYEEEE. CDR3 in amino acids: CASRRQYNTGELFF. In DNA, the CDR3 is TGTGCCAGCAGAAGACAATACAACACCGGGGAGCTGTTTTTT.